This record looks at one TCR beta chain sequence and its context. Its antigen is as yet unknown. The data were obtained in a study of shared clonotypes between healthy human individuals. Study outcomes and limitations: Relative to their counterparts shared across all four donors, non-shared clonotypes exhibited diminished generation probabilities.

TCRdb's table, derived via immunoSEQ multiplex PCR, lists solely in-frame clones and lacks some. The sample holds just over 2,000,000 clones, around 96% seen once. Positively selected for CCR7, the CD45RO-negative cells used as naive CD8 cells excluded terminally differentiated effector memory CD45RA+ cells. This clonotype originated in a man between 18 and 29 years old in good health. Sequenced input: naive CD8+ T cells sorted from blood.

The CDR3 loop reads CASSLEVEGTPFF. CDR3 nucleotide sequence: TGTGCCAGCAGCTTAGAGGTCGAGGGAACTCCGTTCTTC. The chain links TRBV7-6 to TRBJ2-1, with D possibly being TRBD2 (5 bases). Trimming shortened V by 1 base and J by 15 bases, and 16 bases separated the two germline ends. The CDR3 covers 13 residues. Germline V gene data show CDR1 as SGHVS and CDR2 as FNYEAQ.